This T cell receptor beta chain was retrieved from a study of T cell responses to AZD1222 COVID-19 vaccine. Pooling was applied to second doses at about 4 or about 12 weeks. Sequencing was performed with immunoSEQ multiplex PCR; in TCRdb, only in-frame clones are kept and a portion is missing. The sample yields about 140,000 clones, 90% to 95% seen once. Looked up from germline, CDR1 is LGHNA and CDR2 is YNFKEQ. The length of the CDR3 is 14 residues. Deletions cut 1 base from V and 1 base from J, with 7 bases between. The chain has TRBV4-2 and TRBJ1-1; TRBD1 might be the D (6 bases). The sample consisted of peripheral blood, taken 28 days after the second AZD1222 dose. The sequence was collected from an adult who received the AZD1222 COVID-19 vaccine. For the CDR3, the DNA is TGTGCCAGCAGCCAAGGGACAGCGAACACTGAAGCTTTCTTT. Its protein is CASSQGTANTEAFF.